This passage covers 18 T cell receptor beta chains from one sample sequenced in a study of blood T cell repertoires in COVID-19. The repertoire was sequenced with immunoSEQ multiplex PCR; TCRdb's copy has only in-frame clones and lacks some. The sample includes about 200,000 clones, roughly 89% seen only once; the top ten take approximately 2%. Sequenced material: peripheral blood. The receptors were gathered from a man under 40 who had recovered from COVID-19.

The CDR3 region is CASSRGTVYEQYF. The CDR3 DNA sequence: TGCGCCAGCAGCCGCGGGACAGTCTACGAGCAGTACTTC. The chain carries TRBV5-1 and TRBJ2-7; possible D gene TRBD1, 7 bases. Germline V gene lookup returns CDR1 SGHRS and CDR2 YFSETQ. The CDR3 runs to 13 residues. V lost 4 bases to trimming and J lost 3 bases, with 11 bases between them.

The chain combines TRBV15 with TRBJ1-6; D is ambiguous. The CDR3 is 17 residues long. In germline, CDR1 is LNHNV, CDR2 YYDKDF (reference sequence). Deletions cut 1 base from V and 4 bases from J, with 14 bases between. The CDR3 loop reads CATSRGLAGQYNSPLHF. The DNA for the CDR3 is TGTGCCACCAGCAGAGGGCTCGCGGGCCAATATAATTCACCCCTCCACTTT. The whole variable domain, remainder taken from reference TRBV15 and TRBJ1-6, is DAMVIQNPRYQVTQFGKPVTLSCSQTLNHNVMYWYQQKSSQAPKLLFHYYDKDFNNEADTPDNFQSRRPNTSFCFLDIRSPGLGDTAMYLCATSRGLAGQYNSPLHFGNGTRLTVT.

The chain is built from TRBV6-5 and TRBJ2-3; unclear D gene. CDR1 and CDR2 (germline): MNHEY, SVGAGI. The CDR3 is 13 amino acids. Trimming pared 7 bases from V and 1 base from J, leaving 9 bases between. The CDR3 DNA reads as TGTGCCAGCATTGCTCCAGGCACAGATACGCAGTATTTT. It yields the protein CASIAPGTDTQYF.

The chain employs TRBV24-1 and TRBJ1-1, with D possibly matching TRBD1 (5 bases). V gave up 8 bases and J gave up 1 base, with 16 bases separating them. This CDR3 contains 15 residues. The germline V gene has CDR1 KGHDR and CDR2 SFDVKD. As DNA, the CDR3 is TGTGCCACCAAGCCAGGGAGGGAGAAGAACACTGAAGCTTTCTTT. This encodes CATKPGREKNTEAFF.

The genes are TRBV9 and TRBJ2-2; TRBD2 matches at 7 bases. CDR1 and CDR2 from the germline V gene are SGDLS and YYNGEE. The CDR3 runs 16 residues. After removal of 0 bases from V and 3 bases from J, the junction contained 5 bases not matched to a gene. The CDR3 region has the DNA TGTGCCAGCAGCGTAGCTCCGGGGAGGGACACCGGGGAGCTGTTTTTT. Translation gives CASSVAPGRDTGELFF.

The chain has TRBV20-1 and TRBJ2-3; 9 nucleotides align to TRBD2. CDR3 length: 14 amino acids. Germline assignment: CDR1 DFQATT and CDR2 SNEGSKA (reference sequence). V lost 3 bases to trimming and J lost 7 bases; unmatched junction nucleotides: 8. CDR3 nucleotide sequence: TGCAGTGCTAGTAGCCTAGCGGGGACTCATACGCAGTATTTT. It specifies CSASSLAGTHTQYF.

CDR3 nucleotides: TGTGCCAGCGGTACTAGCGGGGGGGCCCGTGAGACCCAGTACTTC. Its protein is CASGTSGGARETQYF. The chain employs TRBV27 and TRBJ2-5; TRBD2 matches at 13 bases. The junction had 8 bases not matched to a gene; V was cut back by 8 bases and J by 5 bases. This CDR3 contains 15 residues. Germline V gene sequence: CDR1 MNHEY, CDR2 SMNVEV (reference sequence).

The chain recombines TRBV7-7 with TRBJ1-4; D is uncertain. In germline, CDR1 is SSHAT, CDR2 FNYEAQ (reference sequence). This CDR3 has 10 amino acids. Trimming cost V 3 bases and J 10 bases, with 3 bases left between them. Here the CDR3 DNA reads TGTGCCAGCAGCTTCGGAAAACTGTTTTTT. Translation: CASSFGKLFF.

V gene TRBV5-1 combines with J gene TRBJ1-1, with 7 bases that match TRBD1. Trimming took 0 bases from V and 1 from J; bases not matched to a gene: 3. From germline, CDR1 is SGHRS and CDR2 YFSETQ. The CDR3 contains 15 residues. In nucleotides, the CDR3 is TGCGCCAGCAGCTTGGGTAGACAGGGGAACACTGAAGCTTTCTTT. Residues: CASSLGRQGNTEAFF. The full variable domain, completed using reference TRBV5-1 and TRBJ1-1, is KAGVTQTPRYLIKTRGQQVTLSCSPISGHRSVSWYQQTPGQGLQFLFEYFSETQRNKGNFPGRFSGRQFSNSRSEMNVSTLELGDSALYLCASSLGRQGNTEAFFGQGTRLTVV.

This chain uses TRBV6-5 with TRBJ2-3; 11 bases align to TRBD2. Losses at the gene ends were 11 bases for V and 4 bases for J; bases not matched to a gene: 11. The CDR3 runs 15 residues. The V gene's germline CDR1 is MNHEY and CDR2 SVGAGI. Written as DNA, the CDR3 is TGTGCCGTAACAAGGGGACTAGCGGTTTCAGATACGCAGTATTTT. Its protein is CAVTRGLAVSDTQYF.

The chain joins TRBV19 to TRBJ1-2; 9 nucleotides line up with TRBD1. The CDR3 loop spans 15 amino acids. The V gene end was trimmed by 5 bases and the J gene end by 7 bases; junction bases not matched to a gene: 11. The germline gives CDR1 LNHDA, CDR2 SQIVND (reference sequence). CDR3 nucleotide sequence: TGTGCCAGTAGTGTCTACGGGACAGGGCTAGGTGGCTACACCTTC. Its protein is CASSVYGTGLGGYTF. The full variable domain, in which reference TRBV19 and TRBJ1-2 provide the parts outside the CDR3, is DGGITQSPKYLFRKEGQNVTLSCEQNLNHDAMYWYRQDPGQGLRLIYYSQIVNDFQKGDIAEGYSVSREKKESFPLTVTSAQKNPTAFYLCASSVYGTGLGGYTFGSGTRLTVV.

This rearrangement joins TRBV11-3 to TRBJ2-1, with 7 bases identical to TRBD1. V shed 5 bases and J 9 bases; nucleotides not matched to a gene: 10. This CDR3 comprises 14 residues. The germline CDR1 and CDR2 sequences are SGHNT and YENEEA. CDR3 DNA: TGTGCCAGCAGCACGAGGACAGGCTCCAGTGAGCAGTTCTTC. Amino acid sequence: CASSTRTGSSEQFF.

The J gene is TRBJ1-1, the V gene TRBV11-3, with D tentatively TRBD1 (6 bases). This CDR3 region has 14 residues. CDR1 and CDR2 from the germline V gene are SGHNT and YENEEA. V gave up 5 bases and J gave up 6 bases, with 16 bases separating them. The CDR3 spells CASSASDSNAEAFF. Written as DNA, the CDR3 is TGTGCCAGCAGCGCATCGGACAGCAATGCTGAAGCTTTCTTT.

V and J are TRBV19 and TRBJ2-1, with 7 nucleotides matching TRBD2. V trimming: 1 base; J trimming: 7 bases; junction bases outside the gene matches: 1. This CDR3 is built from 13 residues. Germline V CDR1 and CDR2: LNHDA, SQIVND (reference sequence). The DNA for the CDR3 is TGTGCCAGTAGTATAGGCGGGGGAAATGAGCAGTTCTTC. Translation: CASSIGGGNEQFF. The full variable domain, in which reference TRBV19 and TRBJ2-1 provide the parts outside the CDR3, is DGGITQSPKYLFRKEGQNVTLSCEQNLNHDAMYWYRQDPGQGLRLIYYSQIVNDFQKGDIAEGYSVSREKKESFPLTVTSAQKNPTAFYLCASSIGGGNEQFFGPGTRLTVL.

J is TRBJ1-2 and V is TRBV5-6; D is possibly TRBD1 (6 bases). Germline V gene lookup returns CDR1 SGHDT and CDR2 YYEEEE. The germline V and J ends were trimmed by 4 bases and 8 bases, with 18 bases remaining between them. The CDR3 runs to 14 residues. CDR3 coding DNA: TGTGCCAGCAGCAGACCTTTGACAGGTCTGGGCTACACCTTC. Translated: CASSRPLTGLGYTF.

V usage is TRBV6-1 and J usage is TRBJ2-1, with TRBD1 as a possible D gene (5 bases). V lost 3 bases to trimming and J lost 4 bases, with 13 bases between them. The length of the CDR3 is 15 residues. CDR1 is MNHNS and CDR2 is SASEGT in the germline V gene. The CDR3 is CASSDLGRAYNEQFF. The CDR3 nucleotides are TGTGCCAGCAGTGATTTAGGCAGGGCGTACAATGAGCAGTTCTTC.

The J gene is TRBJ1-4, the V gene TRBV3-1 (or the pseudogene TRBV3-2); D might be TRBD1 (5 bases). The V gene's germline CDR1 is LGHDT and CDR2 YNNKEL (reference sequence). The CDR3 is made up of 15 amino acids. The germline V and J ends were trimmed by 2 bases and 8 bases, with 15 bases remaining between them. The CDR3 reads CASSQTEGGEEKLFF. CDR3 coding DNA: TGTGCCAGCAGCCAAACAGAAGGAGGGGAGGAAAAACTGTTTTTT.

This clone was counted only a few times. The V gene is TRBV18, the J gene TRBJ1-1, with D perhaps matching TRBD1 (5 bases). V lost 5 bases and J 7 bases, leaving 11 bases between the germline ends. CDR1 is KGHSH, CDR2 LQKENI, per germline. This CDR3 is built from 12 residues. The CDR3 region has the DNA TGTGCCAGCTCATCAGGGCAATATGAAGCTTTCTTT. It specifies CASSSGQYEAFF.